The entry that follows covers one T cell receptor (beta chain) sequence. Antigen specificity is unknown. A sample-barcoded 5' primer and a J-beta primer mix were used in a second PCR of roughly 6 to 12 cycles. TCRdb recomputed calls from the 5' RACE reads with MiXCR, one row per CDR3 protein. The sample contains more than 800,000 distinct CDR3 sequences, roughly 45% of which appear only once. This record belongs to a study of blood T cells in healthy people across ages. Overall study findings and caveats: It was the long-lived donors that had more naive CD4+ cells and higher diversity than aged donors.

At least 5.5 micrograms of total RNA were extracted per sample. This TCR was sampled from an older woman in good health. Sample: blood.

DNA for the CDR3: TGCAGTGCTAGGAGTAGAGGGGCTCAAGAGACCCAGTACTTC. Its protein product is CSARSRGAQETQYF. The V gene is TRBV20-1, the J gene TRBJ2-5; perhaps D is TRBD1 or TRBD2 (5 bases each). The V end lost 3 bases, the J end lost 2 bases, and 13 bases lay between the germline ends. The V gene's germline CDR1 is DFQATT and CDR2 SNEGSKA (reference sequence). The CDR3 runs 14 residues.